A single sample is the source of the 2 T cell receptor beta chains below, sequenced in a study of blood T cell repertoires in COVID-19. The protocol was immunoSEQ multiplex PCR, while the TCRdb copy is restricted to in-frame clones and leaves out a portion. This table holds about 480,000 clones, 70% to 90% found once. Input material: PBMCs or T cells enriched from blood (not recorded which). Receptor source: a young woman with acute COVID-19.

V gene TRBV19 combines with J gene TRBJ1-5; TRBD1 might be the D (5 bases). V gave up 9 bases and J gave up 6 bases, with 18 bases separating them. This CDR3 region has 14 residues. Per germline, CDR1 LNHDA and CDR2 SQIVND (reference sequence). The chain's CDR3 is CASLSGQGTQPQHF. CDR3 in DNA: TGTGCCAGCCTAAGCGGGCAGGGTACTCAGCCCCAGCATTTT.

The chain joins TRBV5-4 to TRBJ2-7, with 7 bases matching TRBD2. The ends lost 4 bases at V and 6 bases at J; junction bases unmatched: 4. There are 12 residues in the CDR3. Germline V CDR1 and CDR2: SGHNT, YYREEE (reference sequence). CDR3 protein: CASSMTSLEQYF. The CDR3 nucleotides are TGTGCCAGCAGCATGACTAGCCTCGAGCAGTACTTC.